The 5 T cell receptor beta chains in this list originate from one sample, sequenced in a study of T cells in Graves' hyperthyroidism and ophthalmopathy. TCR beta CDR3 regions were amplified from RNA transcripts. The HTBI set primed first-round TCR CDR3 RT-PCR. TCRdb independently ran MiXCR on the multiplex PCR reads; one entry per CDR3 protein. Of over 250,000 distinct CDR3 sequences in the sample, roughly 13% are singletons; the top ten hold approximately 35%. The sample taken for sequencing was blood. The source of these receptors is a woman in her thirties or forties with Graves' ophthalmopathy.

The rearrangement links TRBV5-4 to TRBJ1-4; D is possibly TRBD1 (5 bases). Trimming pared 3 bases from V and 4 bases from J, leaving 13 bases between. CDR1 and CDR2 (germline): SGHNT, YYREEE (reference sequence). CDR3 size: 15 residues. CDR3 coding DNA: TGTGCCAGCAGCTCAAGGCGGGGGAATAATGAAAAACTGTTTTTT. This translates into CASSSRRGNNEKLFF.

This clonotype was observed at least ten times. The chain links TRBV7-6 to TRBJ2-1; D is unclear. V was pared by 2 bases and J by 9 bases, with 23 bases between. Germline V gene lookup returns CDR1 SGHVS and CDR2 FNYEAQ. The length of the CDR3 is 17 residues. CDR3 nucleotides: TGTGCCAGCAGCTTATTATCCGCAGAAAACGTCGGCAGTGAGCAGTTCTTC. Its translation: CASSLLSAENVGSEQFF.

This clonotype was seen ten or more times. The CDR3 bases are TGTGCCAGCACTGGGGGACTAAGCACAGATACGCAGTATTTT. Residues: CASTGGLSTDTQYF. The chain has TRBV25-1 and TRBJ2-3; 7 bases line up with TRBD2. CDR3 length equals 14 residues. The junction had 4 bases not matched to a gene; V was cut back by 7 bases and J by 0 bases. CDR1 MGHDK and CDR2 SYGVNS come from the germline V gene.

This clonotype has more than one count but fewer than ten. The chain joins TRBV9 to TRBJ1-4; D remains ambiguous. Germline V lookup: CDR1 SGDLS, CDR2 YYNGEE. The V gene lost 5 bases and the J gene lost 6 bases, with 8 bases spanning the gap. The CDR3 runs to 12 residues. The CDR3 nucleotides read TGTGCCAGCAGGGGAAGGGATGAAAAACTGTTTTTT. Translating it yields CASRGRDEKLFF. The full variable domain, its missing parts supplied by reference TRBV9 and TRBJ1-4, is DSGVTQTPKHLITATGQRVTLRCSPRSGDLSVYWYQQSLDQGLQFLIQYYNGEERAKGNILERFSAQQFPDLHSELNLSSLELGDSALYFCASRGRDEKLFFGSGTQLSVL.

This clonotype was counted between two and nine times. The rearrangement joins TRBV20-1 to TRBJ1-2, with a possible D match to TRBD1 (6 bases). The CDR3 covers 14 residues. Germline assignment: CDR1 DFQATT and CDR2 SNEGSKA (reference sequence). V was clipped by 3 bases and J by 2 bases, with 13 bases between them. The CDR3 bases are TGCAGTGCTAGCTCCGGGACATTGAACTATGGCTACACCTTC. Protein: CSASSGTLNYGYTF.